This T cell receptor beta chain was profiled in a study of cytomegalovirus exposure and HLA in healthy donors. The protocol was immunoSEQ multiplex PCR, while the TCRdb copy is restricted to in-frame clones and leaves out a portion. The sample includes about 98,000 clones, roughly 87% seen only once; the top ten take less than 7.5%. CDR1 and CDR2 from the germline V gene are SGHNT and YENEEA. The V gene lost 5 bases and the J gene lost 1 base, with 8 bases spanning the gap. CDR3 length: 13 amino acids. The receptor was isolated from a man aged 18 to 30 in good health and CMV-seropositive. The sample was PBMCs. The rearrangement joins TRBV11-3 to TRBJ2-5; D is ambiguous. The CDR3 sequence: CASSPLAQETQYF. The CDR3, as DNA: TGTGCCAGCAGCCCCCTGGCCCAAGAGACCCAGTACTTC.